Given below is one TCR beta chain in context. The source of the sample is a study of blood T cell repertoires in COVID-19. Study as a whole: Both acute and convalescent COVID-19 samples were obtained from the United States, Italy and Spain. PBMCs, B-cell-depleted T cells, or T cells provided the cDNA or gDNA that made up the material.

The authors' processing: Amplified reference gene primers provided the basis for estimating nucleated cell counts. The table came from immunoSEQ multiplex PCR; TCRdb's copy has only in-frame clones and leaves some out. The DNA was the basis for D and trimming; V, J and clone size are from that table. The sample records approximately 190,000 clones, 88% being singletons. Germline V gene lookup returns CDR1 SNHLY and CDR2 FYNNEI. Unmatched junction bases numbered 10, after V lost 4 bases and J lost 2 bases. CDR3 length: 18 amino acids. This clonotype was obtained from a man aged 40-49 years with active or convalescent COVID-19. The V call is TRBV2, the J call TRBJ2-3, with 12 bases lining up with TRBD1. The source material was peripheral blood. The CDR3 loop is CASSGGTGGLPLTDTQYF. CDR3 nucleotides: TGTGCCAGCAGTGGGGGGACAGGGGGCCTTCCCCTCACAGATACGCAGTATTTT.